This entry lists 21 T cell receptor beta chains sequenced from one sample in a study of T cell responses to AZD1222 COVID-19 vaccine. The data were produced by immunoSEQ multiplex PCR, yet TCRdb's version contains in-frame clones alone and is incomplete. This table holds 150,000 to 200,000 clones, around 93% found once. The sequencing used peripheral blood, collected on day 0 of AZD1222 vaccination. The receptors stem from an adult in good health.

In this sample, this clone turned up once. The J gene is TRBJ2-5, the V gene TRBV5-3; the D gene is possibly TRBD1 (5 bases). TRBV5-3 is annotated as an ORF whose role is uncertain. The V end lost 5 bases, the J end lost 2 bases, and 10 bases lay between the germline ends. The CDR3 runs 13 residues. The CDR3 bases are TGTGCCAGAAGAGGACACAGACAAGAGACCCAGTACTTC. Translation: CARRGHRQETQYF.

The chain has TRBV6-5 and TRBJ1-6, with unresolved D. Between the trimmed V and J ends, which lost 5 bases and 5 bases, there was a span of 13 bases. The CDR3 is 15 residues long. In germline, CDR1 is MNHEY, CDR2 SVGAGI. CDR3 bases: TGTGCCAGCAGTAATGTAGCGGCTAATAATTCACCCCTCCACTTT. This translates into CASSNVAANNSPLHF.

The chain combines TRBV7-2 with TRBJ1-1; 7 positions agree with TRBD1. The CDR3 is 15 amino acids. CDR1 and CDR2 from the germline V gene are SGHTA and FQGNSA. V was clipped by 2 bases and J by 5 bases; unmatched bases: 8. Here the CDR3 DNA reads TGTGCCAGCAGCTTAAAGGGGGCGCCCGGAACTGAAGCTTTCTTT. Protein sequence: CASSLKGAPGTEAFF.

The rearrangement uses TRBV5-1 and TRBJ1-4; D uncertain. Trimming removed 1 base from V and 7 bases from J, with 8 bases in between. The CDR3 is made up of 13 amino acids. In germline, CDR1 is SGHRS, CDR2 YFSETQ. The CDR3 loop reads CASSLSGGEKLFF. The CDR3 DNA reads as TGCGCCAGCAGCTTGTCGGGTGGTGAAAAACTGTTTTTT.

The chain carries TRBV19 and TRBJ1-6, with D perhaps TRBD1 (6 bases). V gave up 2 bases and J gave up 8 bases, with 16 bases separating them. The CDR3 sequence is 16 residues long. Germline CDR1 LNHDA, CDR2 SQIVND (reference sequence). CDR3 protein: CASSIYPGAMDSPLHF. CDR3 DNA: TGTGCCAGTAGTATATATCCGGGGGCAATGGATTCACCCCTCCACTTT.

The chain uses TRBV6-4 and TRBJ2-1, with 10 nucleotides matching TRBD2. This CDR3 comprises 16 residues. J lost 9 bases, V lost 6 bases, and 14 bases had no gene match. The V gene's germline CDR1 is MRHNA and CDR2 SNTAGT. CDR3 residues: CASSPQSGRAGGEQFF. The CDR3 bases are TGTGCCAGCAGCCCTCAAAGCGGGAGGGCAGGGGGTGAGCAGTTCTTC.

V usage is TRBV13 and J usage is TRBJ1-2; 9 bases match TRBD1. This CDR3 comprises 15 residues. V was clipped by 5 bases and J by 2 bases; unmatched bases: 6. Looked up from germline, CDR1 is PRHDT and CDR2 is FYEKMQ (reference sequence). CDR3 loop: CASSTTQGANYGYTF. The DNA for the CDR3 is TGTGCCAGCAGCACCACACAGGGGGCGAACTATGGCTACACCTTC.

This clone was observed a few times. The chain is built from TRBV5-6 and TRBJ2-1, with 11 positions matching TRBD2. The V gene end was trimmed by 2 bases and the J gene end by 7 bases; junction bases not matched to a gene: 11. The CDR3 covers 17 residues. Germline V gene sequence: CDR1 SGHDT, CDR2 YYEEEE. As DNA, the CDR3 is TGTGCCAGCAGCTTTGGACTAGCGGGTCCCCGGAGGAATGAGCAGTTCTTC. It specifies CASSFGLAGPRRNEQFF.

The chain is built from TRBV30 and TRBJ1-4; D is undetermined. Germline CDR1 and CDR2: GTSNPN and SVGIG (reference sequence). Trimming left V 4 bases short and J 7 bases short, with 10 bases between. CDR3 length equals 12 residues. The CDR3 sequence: CAWNRRGEKLFF. The DNA of the CDR3 is TGTGCCTGGAACAGACGGGGTGAAAAACTGTTTTTT.

This clone was counted a single time. The genes are TRBV19 and TRBJ1-3, with 9 bases that match TRBD1. V lost 9 bases and J lost 8; bases outside the gene matches: 17. The CDR3 length is 16 residues. Germline CDR1 and CDR2: LNHDA and SQIVND (reference sequence). CDR3 in DNA: TGTGCCAGCCGCTCAACGGGACAGGGAGACCGGGACACCATATATTTT. It yields the protein CASRSTGQGDRDTIYF.

The V and J genes are TRBV5-6 and TRBJ1-3; D unclear. Trimming cost V 4 bases and J 0 bases, with 11 bases left between them. The germline V gene has CDR1 SGHDT and CDR2 YYEEEE. The CDR3 consists of 15 residues. As DNA, the CDR3 is TGTGCCAGCAGCCGGCGGGCCATCTCTGGAAACACCATATATTTT. This codes for CASSRRAISGNTIYF.

V is TRBV12-5 and J is TRBJ2-3, with a weak D call TRBD2 (5 bases). The germline gives CDR1 LGHNT, CDR2 FRNRAP. The CDR3 is 14 amino acids. Trimming cost V 3 bases and J 2 bases, with 9 bases left between them. Here the CDR3 reads CASGFAGPTDTQYF. In DNA, the CDR3 is TGTGCTAGTGGTTTCGCGGGCCCCACAGATACGCAGTATTTT.

V is TRBV3-1 (or the pseudogene TRBV3-2) and J is TRBJ2-1; D gene ambiguous. In germline, CDR1 is LGHDT, CDR2 YNNKEL (reference sequence). The V and J ends lost 0 bases and 7 bases respectively, with 7 bases between them. The length of the CDR3 is 13 residues. The CDR3 here is CASSQDTLNEQFF. The CDR3 DNA sequence: TGTGCCAGCAGCCAAGACACCTTAAATGAGCAGTTCTTC.

The table lists this clone with a count of one. The J gene is TRBJ2-7, the V gene TRBV27; D call uncertain. This CDR3 is 13 amino acids long. V lost 5 bases to trimming and J lost 4 bases, with 12 bases between them. Germline values: CDR1 MNHEY, CDR2 SMNVEV (reference sequence). CDR3 nucleotide sequence: TGTGCCAGCAGTGTTAGTGGGCGATACGAGCAGTACTTC. This sequence encodes CASSVSGRYEQYF.

This rearrangement joins TRBV6-1 to TRBJ1-4, with D perhaps matching TRBD1 (5 bases). Per the germline V gene, CDR1 is MNHNS and CDR2 is SASEGT. The CDR3 covers 14 residues. Trimming took off 1 base at V and 10 bases at J, with 13 bases between the two ends. CDR3 nucleotides: TGTGCCAGCAGTGAAGGGGGCGTTTGGGCAAAACTGTTTTTT. This sequence encodes CASSEGGVWAKLFF.

This chain connects TRBV24-1 to TRBJ2-7, with D hard to call. Germline CDR1 KGHDR, CDR2 SFDVKD. V lost 4 bases and J lost 5, with 14 bases in between. This CDR3 region has 14 residues. CDR3 nucleotide sequence: TGTGCCACCAGTGACCCGGGCCACCCCGACGAGCAGTACTTC. Protein product: CATSDPGHPDEQYF.

V is TRBV6-5 and J is TRBJ1-2; tentative D call: TRBD1 (5 bases). The CDR3 is made up of 13 amino acids. Trimming shortened V by 5 bases and J by 2 bases, and 9 bases separated the two germline ends. Germline CDR1 reads MNHEY; CDR2 reads SVGAGI. The CDR3 reads CASSRGPNYGYTF. The CDR3 nucleotides are TGTGCCAGCAGTCGGGGACCCAACTATGGCTACACCTTC.

The J gene is TRBJ1-4, the V gene TRBV19; TRBD1 might be the D (6 bases). The CDR3 sequence is 14 residues long. Trimming shortened V by 3 bases and J by 7 bases, and 12 bases separated the two germline ends. Germline V CDR1 and CDR2: LNHDA, SQIVND (reference sequence). The CDR3 here is CASSMRGLGEKLFF. In DNA, the CDR3 is TGTGCCAGTAGTATGAGGGGGTTGGGTGAAAAACTGTTTTTT.

The CDR3 DNA follows: TGCGCCAGCAGCCAAGCTCCCCTTCTTAGCTCCTACGAGCAGTACTTC. Protein product: CASSQAPLLSSYEQYF. V usage is TRBV4-1 and J usage is TRBJ2-7; D unclear. V gave up 1 base and J gave up 0 bases, with 13 bases separating them. Germline V gene sequence: CDR1 MGHRA, CDR2 YSYEKL. The CDR3 is 16 amino acids.

This chain links TRBV27 with TRBJ1-2; 11 nucleotides match TRBD1. V lost 7 bases and J lost 5; bases outside the gene matches: 15. Germline CDR1 and CDR2: MNHEY and SMNVEV (reference sequence). CDR3 length: 17 residues. The CDR3 loop reads CASTKGGQGAQVYGYTF. CDR3 DNA: TGTGCCAGCACTAAGGGAGGACAGGGGGCGCAGGTGTATGGCTACACCTTC.

This chain links TRBV9 with TRBJ2-7; the match to TRBD1 covers 11 bases. V gave up 2 bases and J gave up 0 bases; unmatched junction bases: 4. The CDR3 totals 16 residues. CDR1 SGDLS and CDR2 YYNGEE come from the germline V gene. The CDR3 region has the DNA TGTGCCAGCAGCGTTACCGGGACAGGGGGCTCCTACGAGCAGTACTTC. Translation gives CASSVTGTGGSYEQYF.